This entry concerns a single T cell receptor (beta chain). Its antigen remains undetermined. Base-call qualities are not available, and no considerably larger clone is one nucleotide away. This specimen comes from a study of blood T cell repertoires in COVID-19 (dated by TCRdb to about 2020). In the study overall: The collaborator samples originated in the United States, Italy and Spain and spanned the acute and convalescent phases of COVID-19. The repertoires were released in a freely available public database meant as a resource for research on the immune response to SARS-CoV-2. Subjects who had been exposed to COVID-19, were actively infected with it, or had recovered from it provided the deeply sampled blood TCRbeta repertoires that made up the dataset. Samples were obtained from the ongoing ImmuneRACE study (first 160 participants) and from over 1,000 subjects provided by 6 global collaborators. The material from the prospective study consisted of cDNA or gDNA derived from T cells, B-cell-depleted T cells, or PBMCs. Nearly every sample came with metadata listing a de-identified subject ID, COVID-19 status, age in years and sex. Where available, HLA class I and class II types were obtained from metadata supplied by the sample provider rather than from assay-based typing.

Another Seattle source contributed samples from volunteer blood donors who had recovered from COVID-19. The collaborating institutions used their own protocols to collect whole blood in K2EDTA tubes. Collaborator samples were shipped for TCRbeta analysis as frozen whole blood, isolated PBMCs, or DNA extracted from either sample type. What the work shows at the level of the full study, not this receptor alone: How much clinical and demographic metadata was included differed by source and by participant, and the metadata was provided uncurated.

The immunoSEQ Assay, a bias-controlled multiplex PCR, was used to amplify TCRbeta CDR3 regions from genomic DNA. Per the source publication's procedure: The number of nucleated cells in each sample was estimated by amplification of reference gene primers within the assay. To quantify the absolute abundance of each unique TCRbeta CDR3 rearrangement, sequence reads were collapsed and filtered. Productive Simpson clonality was computed per sample as the square root of Simpson's diversity index over productive rearrangements. Imported from immuneACCESS, the table was reduced by TCRdb to in-frame sequences with V and J called. These copies leave out some clones; in studies compared against another copy, an unresolved V gene accounts for under half, and the cause of the remainder is not known. That table supplies the V and J calls and clone size; D and trimming were determined from the DNA. Here the sample has about 190,000 clones; around nine tenths occur a single time. The leading ten clones occupy around 6.6% of the sample.

The germline V gene encodes CDR1 MNHEY and CDR2 SMNVEV (reference sequence). The CDR3 starts with the cysteine, ends with the phenylalanine, and has 21 residues. The entry retains the CDR3 DNA only, 63 bases that are in frame from base 1. The V end gives up 5 bases and the J end 2 bases, leaving 22 bases in the junction not matched to a gene. Rearrangement joined TRBV27 to TRBJ2-1, with 9 central nucleotides matching TRBD2. This sequence was found in a woman between 35 and 50 years old who had recovered from COVID-19. The source material was peripheral blood. CDR3 reads: CASSVYVERDRREGPYNEQFF. The DNA sequence follows: TGTGCCAGCAGTGTGTACGTAGAAAGGGATCGGCGGGAGGGACCCTACAATGAGCAGTTCTTC.